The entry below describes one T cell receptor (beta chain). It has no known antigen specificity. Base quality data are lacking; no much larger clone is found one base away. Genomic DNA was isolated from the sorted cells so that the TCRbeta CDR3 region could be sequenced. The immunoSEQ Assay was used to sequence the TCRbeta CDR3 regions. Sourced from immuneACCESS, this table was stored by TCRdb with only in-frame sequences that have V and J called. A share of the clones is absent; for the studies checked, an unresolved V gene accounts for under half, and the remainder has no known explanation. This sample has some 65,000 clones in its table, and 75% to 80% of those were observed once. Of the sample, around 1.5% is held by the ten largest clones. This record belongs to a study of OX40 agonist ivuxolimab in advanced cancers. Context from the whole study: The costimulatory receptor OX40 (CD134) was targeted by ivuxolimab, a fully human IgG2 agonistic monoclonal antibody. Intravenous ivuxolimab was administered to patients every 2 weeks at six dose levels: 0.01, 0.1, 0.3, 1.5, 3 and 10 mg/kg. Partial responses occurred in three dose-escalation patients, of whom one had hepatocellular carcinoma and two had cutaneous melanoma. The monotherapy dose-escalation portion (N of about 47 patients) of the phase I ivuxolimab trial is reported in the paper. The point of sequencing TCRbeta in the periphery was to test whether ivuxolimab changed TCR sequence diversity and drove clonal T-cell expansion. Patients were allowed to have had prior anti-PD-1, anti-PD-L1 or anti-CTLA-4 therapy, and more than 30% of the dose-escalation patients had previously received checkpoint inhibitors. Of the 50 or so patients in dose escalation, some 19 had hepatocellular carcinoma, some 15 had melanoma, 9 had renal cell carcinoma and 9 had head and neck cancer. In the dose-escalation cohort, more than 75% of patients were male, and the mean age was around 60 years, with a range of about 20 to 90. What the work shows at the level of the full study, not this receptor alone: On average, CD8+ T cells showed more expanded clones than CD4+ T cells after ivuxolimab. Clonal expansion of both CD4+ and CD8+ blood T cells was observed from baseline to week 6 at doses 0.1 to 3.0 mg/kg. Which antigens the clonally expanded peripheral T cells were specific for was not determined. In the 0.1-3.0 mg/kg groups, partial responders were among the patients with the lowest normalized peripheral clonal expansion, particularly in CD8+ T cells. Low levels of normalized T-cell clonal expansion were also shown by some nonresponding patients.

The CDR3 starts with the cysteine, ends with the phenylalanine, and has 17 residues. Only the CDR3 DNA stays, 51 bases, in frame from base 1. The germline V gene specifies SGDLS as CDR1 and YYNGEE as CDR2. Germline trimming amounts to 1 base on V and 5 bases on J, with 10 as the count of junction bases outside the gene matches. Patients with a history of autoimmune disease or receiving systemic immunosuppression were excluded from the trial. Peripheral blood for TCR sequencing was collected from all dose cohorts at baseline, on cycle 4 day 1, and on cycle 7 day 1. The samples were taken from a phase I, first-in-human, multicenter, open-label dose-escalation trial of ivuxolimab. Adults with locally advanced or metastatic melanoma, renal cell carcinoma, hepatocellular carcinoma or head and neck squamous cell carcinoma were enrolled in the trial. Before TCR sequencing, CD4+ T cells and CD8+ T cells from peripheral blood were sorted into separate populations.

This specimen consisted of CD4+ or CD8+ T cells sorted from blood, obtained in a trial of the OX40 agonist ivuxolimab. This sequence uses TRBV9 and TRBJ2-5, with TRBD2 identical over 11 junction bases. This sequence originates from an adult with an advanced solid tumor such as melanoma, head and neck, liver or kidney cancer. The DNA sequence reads TGTGCCAGCAGCGTATTAAGTAGCGGGGGGGCCCGGGAGACCCAGTACTTC. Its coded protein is CASSVLSSGGARETQYF.